The 22 T cell receptor beta chains reported below all come from one sample, sequenced in a study of blood T cells in healthy people across ages (dated by TCRdb to the mid-2010s). Receptor amplification or capture employed 5' RACE. For sequencing, an Illumina HiSeq 2500 was employed. A second PCR of roughly 7 to 12 cycles was performed with a sample-barcoded 5' primer and a J-beta primer mix. Through fastp at Q25 and MiXCR, TCRdb rebuilt clones from the public reads, retaining in-frame beta chains. All rows with the same CDR3 protein become a single entry with the most common DNA and genes. The sample includes around 1,500,000 distinct CDR3 sequences, with around 42% observed a single time. Less than 8% of the sample is held by the ten biggest clonotypes. Sequences were obtained from blood. The receptors come from a woman aged 18-35 years in good health.

The table lists this clonotype with a few counts. This rearrangement joins TRBV7-2 to TRBJ1-2; maybe TRBD1 (5 bases). This CDR3 is 17 amino acids long. V shed 7 bases and J shed 4 bases, with 25 bases lying between them. The germline CDR1 and CDR2 sequences are SGHTA and FQGNSA. The CDR3 is CASISSRMTPGTYGYTF. DNA of the CDR3: TGTGCCAGCATCTCATCCCGCATGACCCCAGGGACCTATGGCTACACCTTC.

A remark on this clonotype: A single base separates this from a much larger clone, so it may be a read error. V is TRBV4-1 and J is TRBJ2-1; 9 bases agree with TRBD2. The DNA end favors TRBJ2-7, so the J call may be wrong. The CDR3 sequence is 17 residues long. Per germline, CDR1 MGHRA and CDR2 YSYEKL. The CDR3 DNA follows: TGCGCCAGCAGCCAAGCTAGCGGGATGAGCTCCTACAATGAGCAGTACTTC. Encoded protein: CASSQASGMSSYNEQYF.

This clonotype was seen more than once but under ten times. The chain joins TRBV14 to TRBJ2-3; the D call may be TRBD1 or TRBD2 (5 bases each). CDR1 SGHDN and CDR2 FVKESK come from the germline V gene. With 3 bases removed from V and 5 bases from J, the gap between germline ends came to 21 bases. The length of the CDR3 is 17 residues. The DNA for the CDR3 is TGTGCCAGCAGCCATCTATCGGGACCCCCCGGAGGAGATACGCAGTATTTT. It is translated as CASSHLSGPPGGDTQYF. Drawing the rest from reference TRBV14 and TRBJ2-3, the complete variable domain is EAGVTQFPSHSVIEKGQTVTLRCDPISGHDNLYWYRRVMGKEIKFLLHFVKESKQDESGMPNNRFLAERTGGTYSTLKVQPAELEDSGVYFCASSHLSGPPGGDTQYFGPGTRLTVL.

V gene TRBV6-6 combines with J gene TRBJ2-3, with 15 bases lining up with TRBD2. This CDR3 has 17 amino acids. With 5 bases clipped from V and 5 bases from J, the junction kept 8 bases outside the gene matches. CDR1 MNHNY and CDR2 SVGAGI come from the germline V gene (reference sequence). The CDR3 nucleotides read TGTGCCAGCAGTCGCGGGACTAGCGGGAGGCATGGAGATACGCAGTATTTT. Its translation is CASSRGTSGRHGDTQYF.

This clonotype was counted a few times. The gene calls are TRBV20-1 and TRBJ2-7; 7 bases match TRBD2. Germline V gives CDR1 DFQATT, CDR2 SNEGSKA (reference sequence). This CDR3 spans 15 amino acids. V lost 0 bases and J lost 1; bases outside the gene matches: 6. Written as DNA, the CDR3 is TGCAGTGCTAGAGATCTCGCGGGAGTTTCCTACGAGCAGTACTTC. It encodes CSARDLAGVSYEQYF.

The chain joins TRBV19 to TRBJ1-2; 9 positions agree with TRBD1. The V segment lost 6 bases and the J segment 2 bases; nucleotides outside the gene matches: 7. CDR3 length: 15 residues. Germline V gene sequence: CDR1 LNHDA, CDR2 SQIVND (reference sequence). CDR3 sequence (DNA): TGTGCCAGTAGCCCCGGGGACAGGGACAACTATGGCTACACCTTC. Its translation: CASSPGDRDNYGYTF.

In its sample, this clonotype was seen a few times. The chain employs TRBV4-2 and TRBJ2-5; D is ambiguous. Germline V gives CDR1 LGHNA, CDR2 YNFKEQ. Trimming pared 4 bases from V and 4 bases from J, leaving 22 bases between. This CDR3 spans 17 amino acids. The CDR3, as DNA: TGTGCCAGCAGCCTCGTTGCGGCGGCCAACGGTCGAGAGACCCAGTACTTC. Amino acids: CASSLVAAANGRETQYF.

This clonotype was counted between two and nine times. The V call is TRBV29-1, the J call TRBJ1-1; the match to TRBD1 covers 7 bases. Germline lookup yields CDR1 SQVTM and CDR2 ANQGSEA. CDR3 length: 14 amino acids. The J segment lost 0 bases and the V segment lost 4 bases, leaving 5 bases of the junction unmatched. The DNA of the CDR3 is TGCAGCGTTGTGGGGGACAGCCTGAACACTGAAGCTTTCTTT. This gives the protein CSVVGDSLNTEAFF.

This clonotype was recorded a few times. This chain links TRBV20-1 with TRBJ1-4; D gene uncertain. CDR1 and CDR2 from the germline V gene are DFQATT and SNEGSKA (reference sequence). The ends were cut back, 1 base at V and 0 bases at J, with 6 bases in the middle. The CDR3 totals 14 residues. CDR3 DNA: TGCAGTGCTAGAGGATTTGCAACTAATGAAAAACTGTTTTTT. Translating gives CSARGFATNEKLFF.

V gene TRBV15 combines with J gene TRBJ2-5; D might be TRBD2 (6 bases). Trimming cost V 0 bases and J 11 bases, with 16 bases left between them. The germline CDR1 and CDR2 sequences are LNHNV and YYDKDF (reference sequence). This CDR3 is built from 14 residues. CDR3 residues: CATSRDMEGEEQYF. The CDR3 nucleotides are TGTGCCACCAGCAGAGATATGGAGGGCGAAGAGCAGTACTTC.

The J gene is TRBJ2-3, the V gene TRBV6-2 or TRBV6-3; D uncertain. The CDR3 totals 11 residues. CDR1 and CDR2 from the germline V gene are MNHEY and SVGEGT. Trimming left V 7 bases short and J 9 bases short, with 11 bases between. The CDR3 DNA reads as TGTGCCAGCAACAGTCACAACACGCAGTATTTT. Its protein is CASNSHNTQYF.

DNA for the CDR3: TGTGCCAGCAATGGCTACGGGATGAACACTGAAGCTTTCTTT. It is translated as CASNGYGMNTEAFF. The V gene is TRBV27, the J gene TRBJ1-1; D not resolved. The CDR3 runs to 14 residues. Germline values: CDR1 MNHEY, CDR2 SMNVEV (reference sequence). V lost 7 bases and J lost 0, with 12 bases in between.

The genes are TRBV20-1 and TRBJ2-1; 9 bases align to TRBD2. Trimming took 2 bases from V and 6 from J; bases not matched to a gene: 2. Germline V gene lookup returns CDR1 DFQATT and CDR2 SNEGSKA (reference sequence). CDR3 length equals 13 residues. CDR3 loop: CSARLAGSNEQFF. CDR3 bases: TGCAGTGCTAGACTAGCGGGAAGCAATGAGCAGTTCTTC.

The chain couples TRBV5-6 to TRBJ1-1; no clear D. The V gene's germline CDR1 is SGHDT and CDR2 YYEEEE. The CDR3 extends over 16 amino acids. V lost 4 bases, J lost 0 bases, and 16 bases lay in between. This CDR3 reads CASSPPLGGVNTEAFF. The CDR3 DNA sequence: TGTGCCAGCAGCCCCCCCCTGGGAGGCGTGAACACTGAAGCTTTCTTT.

This clonotype was seen once. This sequence joins TRBV5-1 and TRBJ2-2; 9 nucleotides align to TRBD2. Per germline, CDR1 SGHRS and CDR2 YFSETQ. V lost 4 bases, J lost 3 bases, and 7 bases stayed unmatched. This CDR3 region has 16 residues. CDR3 sequence: CASSALAGVDTGELFF. CDR3 bases: TGCGCCAGCAGCGCCTTAGCGGGAGTTGACACCGGGGAGCTGTTTTTT.

The chain employs TRBV27 and TRBJ2-3, with 10 bases fitting TRBD2. The J segment lost 9 bases and the V segment lost 4 bases, leaving 10 bases of the junction unmatched. The CDR3 has 15 residues. CDR1 is MNHEY and CDR2 is SMNVEV in the germline V gene (reference sequence). The CDR3 protein is CASSSSGGAYETQYF. CDR3 in DNA: TGTGCCAGCAGTTCGAGCGGGGGGGCGTACGAGACGCAGTATTTT.

This clonotype was recorded a few times. J is TRBJ2-3 and V is TRBV9; D unresolved. The CDR3 covers 14 residues. V gave up 2 bases and J gave up 2 bases, with 9 bases separating them. The germline gives CDR1 SGDLS, CDR2 YYNGEE. CDR3 coding DNA: TGTGCCAGCAGCGTTCGGATGAACACAGATACGCAGTATTTT. This translates into CASSVRMNTDTQYF. The whole variable domain, remainder taken from reference TRBV9 and TRBJ2-3, is DSGVTQTPKHLITATGQRVTLRCSPRSGDLSVYWYQQSLDQGLQFLIQYYNGEERAKGNILERFSAQQFPDLHSELNLSSLELGDSALYFCASSVRMNTDTQYFGPGTRLTVL.

The chain couples TRBV30 to TRBJ2-3, with 7 positions matching TRBD2. J gave up 1 base and V 1 base, and 2 bases lay outside the gene matches. Germline loops: CDR1 GTSNPN, CDR2 SVGIG (reference sequence). The CDR3 length is 14 residues. CDR3 bases: TGTGCCTGGAGTGGCGGGGGTCGCACAGATACGCAGTATTTT. Translated: CAWSGGGRTDTQYF.

The rearrangement joins TRBV7-2 to TRBJ1-4; D is perhaps TRBD1 (6 bases). This CDR3 has 15 residues. Germline V gene sequence: CDR1 SGHTA, CDR2 FQGNSA. V was cut by 0 bases and J by 7 bases, with 12 bases left in between. This CDR3 reads CASSLARGLREKLFF. In nucleotides, the CDR3 is TGTGCCAGCAGCTTAGCGCGGGGGCTTCGTGAAAAACTGTTTTTT.

This chain joins TRBV27 and TRBJ2-2; no clear D. Germline V gene lookup returns CDR1 MNHEY and CDR2 SMNVEV (reference sequence). The CDR3 has 16 amino acids. The V end lost 6 bases, the J end lost 3 bases, and 17 bases lay between the germline ends. CDR3 protein: CASSSRVSRDTGELFF. CDR3 nucleotide sequence: TGTGCCAGCAGCTCTCGGGTCAGTCGGGACACCGGGGAGCTGTTTTTT.

Concerning this clonotype: A much larger clone lies one base from this, so it may be a read error. The chain has TRBV10-3 and TRBJ2-1, with TRBD1 matching 9 bases. Germline V gene data show CDR1 as ENHRY and CDR2 as SYGVKD. The CDR3 contains 12 residues. Trimming took 8 bases from V and 7 from J; bases not matched to a gene: 3. CDR3 bases: TGTGCCATCGGCGACAGGGGGAATGAGCAGTTCTTC. Translating it yields CAIGDRGNEQFF.

Comment on this clonotype: Germline and junction disagree at one end, which may indicate a read error. The chain joins TRBV20-1 to TRBJ2-5, with D tentatively TRBD1 or TRBD2 (5 bases each). This CDR3 is built from 13 residues. Germline lookup yields CDR1 DFQATT and CDR2 SNEGSKA (reference sequence). The CDR3 nucleotides read TGCAGTGCTAGAGACAGGGAGCAAGAGACCCGGTACTTC. Protein product: CSARDREQETRYF.